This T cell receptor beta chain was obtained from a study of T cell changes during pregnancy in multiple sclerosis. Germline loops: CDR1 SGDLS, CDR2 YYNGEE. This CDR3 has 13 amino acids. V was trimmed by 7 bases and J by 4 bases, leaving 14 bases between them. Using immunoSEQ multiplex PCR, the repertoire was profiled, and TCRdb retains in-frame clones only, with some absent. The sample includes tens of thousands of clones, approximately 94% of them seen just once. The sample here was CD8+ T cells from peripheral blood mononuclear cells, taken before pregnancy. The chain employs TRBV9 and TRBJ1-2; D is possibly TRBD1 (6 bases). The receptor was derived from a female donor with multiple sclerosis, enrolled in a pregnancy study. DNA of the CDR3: TGTGCCAGCCGTGACGACAGGCCCTATGGCTACACCTTC. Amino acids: CASRDDRPYGYTF.